This T cell receptor (beta chain) was recorded in a study of response to subunit inactivated influenza vaccine. TCRdb used MiXCR to reprocess the RT-PCR reads, holding one entry per CDR3 protein. Altogether about 520,000 distinct CDR3 sequences are present, 9.5% to 12% being singletons, with the ten largest covering more than 10%. The CDR3 covers 13 residues. J lost 6 bases, V lost 5 bases, and 7 bases had no gene match. CDR1 SGHRS and CDR2 YFSETQ come from the germline V gene. The TCR sequence derives from a man aged 50 or older who received an inactivated influenza vaccine. The material was PBMCs from blood, obtained 45 days after vaccination. The rearrangement uses TRBV5-1 and TRBJ2-5; 7 bases fit TRBD1. The CDR3 DNA sequence: TGCGCCAGCAGTTATACAGGGGAAAAGACCCAGTACTTC. Translated, it gives CASSYTGEKTQYF.